This note documents a single T cell receptor beta chain sequence. What it binds is not known. This sample is drawn from a study of T cells after yellow fever vaccination. TCR cDNA, made by 5'RACE template switching, carried an added universal primer site and UMIs. TCRdb processed the 5' RACE reads anew with MiXCR; each CDR3 protein has one entry. Of approximately 600,000 distinct CDR3 sequences listed, 9% to 15% are singletons. General study findings and limits: Within FACS-sorted repertoires, abundant clonotypes contaminating from the bulk population could be present. The secondary response was weaker, and its peak arrived faster, on day 5 versus 15. The study re-detected most primary-vaccination clones after the booster (approximately 97% CD4, roughly 85% CD8).

Sequencing used PBMCs, obtained on the day of the yellow fever booster vaccination. This clonotype was obtained from a man aged 25-40 years who received the YFV17D yellow fever vaccine.

CDR3 in DNA: TGTGCCAGCGGACCTCCGGGACAGCTATACACTGAAGCTTTCTTT. It codes for CASGPPGQLYTEAFF. The genes are TRBV27 and TRBJ1-1; TRBD1 aligns across 7 bases. The ends lost 8 bases at V and 3 bases at J; junction bases unmatched: 12. Germline V gene sequence: CDR1 MNHEY, CDR2 SMNVEV (reference sequence). The CDR3 has 15 amino acids.